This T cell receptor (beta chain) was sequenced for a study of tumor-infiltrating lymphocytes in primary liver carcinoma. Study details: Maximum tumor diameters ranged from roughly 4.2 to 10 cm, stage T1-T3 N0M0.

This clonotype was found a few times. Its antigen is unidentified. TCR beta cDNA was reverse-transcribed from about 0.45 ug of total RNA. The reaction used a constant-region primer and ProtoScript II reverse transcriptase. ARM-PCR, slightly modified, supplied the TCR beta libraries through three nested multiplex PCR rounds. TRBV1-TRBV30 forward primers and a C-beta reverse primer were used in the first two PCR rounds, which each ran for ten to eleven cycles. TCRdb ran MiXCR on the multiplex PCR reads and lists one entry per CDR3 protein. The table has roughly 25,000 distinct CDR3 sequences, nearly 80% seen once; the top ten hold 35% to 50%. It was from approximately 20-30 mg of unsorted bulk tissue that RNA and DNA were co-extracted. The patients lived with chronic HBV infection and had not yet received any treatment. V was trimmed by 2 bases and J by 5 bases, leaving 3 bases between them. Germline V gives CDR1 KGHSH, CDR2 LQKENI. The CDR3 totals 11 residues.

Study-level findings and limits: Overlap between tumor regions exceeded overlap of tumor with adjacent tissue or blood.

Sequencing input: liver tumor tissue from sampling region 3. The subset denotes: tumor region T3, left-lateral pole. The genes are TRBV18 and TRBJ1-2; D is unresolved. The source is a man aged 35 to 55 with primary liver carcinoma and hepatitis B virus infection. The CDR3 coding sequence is TGTGCCAGCTCACCAGGGTATGGCTACACCTTC. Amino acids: CASSPGYGYTF.